The next 20 T cell receptor beta chains were all read from a single sample in a study of blood T cell repertoires in COVID-19. The method was immunoSEQ multiplex PCR; TCRdb's version includes in-frame clones alone and lacks a portion of them. The top ten clones hold about 15% of a sample with about 220,000 clones, around nine tenths of them seen once. The sequencing input was PBMCs or T cells enriched from blood (not recorded which). The receptors here all came from a woman between 45 and 60 years old with acute COVID-19.

The chain combines TRBV29-1 with TRBJ2-1, with D unresolved. CDR3 length: 11 amino acids. V was trimmed by 7 bases and J by 10 bases, leaving 14 bases between them. The germline V gene has CDR1 SQVTM and CDR2 ANQGSEA. The CDR3: CSGNSAAEQFF. The CDR3 nucleotides are TGCAGCGGCAACTCGGCGGCAGAGCAGTTCTTC.

This chain connects TRBV30 to TRBJ1-1; maybe TRBD1 (5 bases). V was trimmed by 2 bases and J by 0 bases, leaving 7 bases between them. CDR3 size: 13 residues. The germline CDR1 and CDR2 sequences are GTSNPN and SVGIG (reference sequence). CDR3 residues: CAWSSTVNTEAFF. CDR3 DNA: TGTGCCTGGAGTTCGACAGTGAACACTGAAGCTTTCTTT. Based on the CDR3 plus reference TRBV30 and TRBJ1-1, the full variable domain is SQTIHQWPATLVQPVGSPLSLECTVEGTSNPNLYWYRQAAGRGLQLLFYSVGIGQISSEVPQNLSASRPQDRQFILSSKKLLLSDSGFYLCAWSSTVNTEAFFGQGTRLTVV.

This clone has only one observation. The chain recombines TRBV12-3 or TRBV12-4 with TRBJ1-5, with D possibly matching TRBD1 (5 bases). The CDR3 runs to 12 residues. Trimming shortened V by 4 bases and J by 13 bases, and 14 bases separated the two germline ends. CDR3 DNA: TGTGCCAGCAGTTCCGACAGAGGTAAACAGCATTTT. Translation gives CASSSDRGKQHF.

This rearrangement joins TRBV14 to TRBJ2-1; D is perhaps TRBD2 (6 bases). Trimming took off 3 bases at V and 8 bases at J, with 17 bases between the two ends. The CDR3 is 15 residues long. The germline gives CDR1 SGHDN, CDR2 FVKESK. The CDR3, as DNA: TGTGCCAGCAGCCATGGGGCGGGGCTTGTGGATGAGCAGTTCTTC. Translated, it gives CASSHGAGLVDEQFF.

The rearrangement joins TRBV6-5 to TRBJ1-1; D gene uncertain. The ends were cut back, 7 bases at V and 2 bases at J, with 11 bases in the middle. Germline assignment: CDR1 MNHEY and CDR2 SVGAGI. This CDR3 has 13 amino acids. The CDR3 here is CASTRAGNTEAFF. The CDR3 bases are TGTGCCAGCACTCGTGCGGGCAACACTGAAGCTTTCTTT.

The rearrangement joins TRBV4-1 to TRBJ2-5, with TRBD2 matching over 11 bases. CDR1 is MGHRA, CDR2 YSYEKL, per germline. This CDR3 comprises 18 residues. The junction had 12 bases not matched to a gene; V was cut back by 1 base and J by 5 bases. This CDR3 reads CASSQGDSTSGGGETQYF. The CDR3 DNA is TGCGCCAGCAGCCAAGGGGATAGCACTAGCGGGGGAGGGGAGACCCAGTACTTC.

The genes are TRBV3-1 (or the pseudogene TRBV3-2) and TRBJ2-2; 7 bases fit TRBD1. From germline, CDR1 is LGHDT and CDR2 YNNKEL (reference sequence). J was trimmed by 5 bases and V by 7 bases; bases with no gene match: 7. The CDR3 covers 14 residues. CDR3 DNA: TGTGCCAGCAACAGGGGACAGTTGACCGGGGAGCTGTTTTTT. Translating it yields CASNRGQLTGELFF.

This chain connects TRBV2 to TRBJ2-5, with 9 bases aligning to TRBD1. Germline V gene data show CDR1 as SNHLY and CDR2 as FYNNEI. There are 14 residues in the CDR3. V gave up 6 bases and J gave up 5 bases; unmatched junction bases: 7. The CDR3 DNA follows: TGTGCCAGCAGCCGTGGGACAGGGCGGGAGACCCAGTACTTC. Amino acids: CASSRGTGRETQYF.

V gene TRBV18 combines with J gene TRBJ2-1; D not resolved. This CDR3 contains 12 residues. In germline, CDR1 is KGHSH, CDR2 LQKENI. V was clipped by 1 base and J by 6 bases, with 4 bases between them. The CDR3 loop reads CASSPLANEQFF. The DNA of the CDR3 is TGTGCCAGCTCACCACTGGCCAATGAGCAGTTCTTC.

The chain uses TRBV6-2 or TRBV6-3 and TRBJ2-4; TRBD1 aligns across 9 bases. Germline V lookup: CDR1 MNHEY, CDR2 SVGEGT. The CDR3 has 15 residues. Trimming at V came to 5 bases and at J to 7 bases, leaving 9 bases not matched to a gene. The CDR3 here is CASSKRGQGDNIQYF. The DNA of the CDR3 is TGTGCCAGCAGTAAACGGGGACAGGGAGATAACATTCAGTACTTC.

V gene TRBV5-6 combines with J gene TRBJ2-7, with 9 positions matching TRBD1. The CDR3 sequence is 14 residues long. Germline-derived CDR1 and CDR2 are SGHDT and YYEEEE. Losses at the gene ends were 4 bases for V and 5 bases for J; bases not matched to a gene: 7. The CDR3 loop is CASSGQGQGHEQYF. The CDR3 coding sequence is TGTGCCAGCAGCGGCCAGGGACAGGGTCACGAGCAGTACTTC.

DNA for the CDR3: TGTGCCAGCAGCTTAAGGACGACAGGATACCTAGACTCCTCTGGAAACACCATATATTTT. Translation gives CASSLRTTGYLDSSGNTIYF. The chain has TRBV7-6 and TRBJ1-3, with D maybe TRBD1 (6 bases). This CDR3 has 20 amino acids. Germline-derived CDR1 and CDR2 are SGHVS and FNYEAQ. V lost 2 bases and J lost 0, with 23 bases in between. Complete variable domain (other parts from reference TRBV7-6 and TRBJ1-3): GAGVSQSPRYKVTKRGQDVALRCDPISGHVSLYWYRQALGQGPEFLTYFNYEAQQDKSGLPNDRFSAERPEGSISTLTIQRTEQRDSAMYRCASSLRTTGYLDSSGNTIYFGEGSWLTVV.

The gene calls are TRBV11-2 and TRBJ1-6; 9 bases match TRBD1. Germline V gene sequence: CDR1 SGHAT, CDR2 FQNNGV. The length of the CDR3 is 15 residues. The junction had 6 bases not matched to a gene; V was cut back by 4 bases and J by 8 bases. DNA for the CDR3: TGTGCCAGCAGCTCCGGACAGGGGTACTATTCACCCCTCCACTTT. Its translation: CASSSGQGYYSPLHF. The full variable domain, rest sourced from reference TRBV11-2 and TRBJ1-6, is EAGVAQSPRYKIIEKRQSVAFWCNPISGHATLYWYQQILGQGPKLLIQFQNNGVVDDSQLPKDRFSAERLKGVDSTLKIQPAKLEDSAVYLCASSSGQGYYSPLHFGNGTRLTVT.

V usage is TRBV29-1 and J usage is TRBJ2-7; D might be TRBD2 (6 bases). The germline gives CDR1 SQVTM, CDR2 ANQGSEA. The CDR3 length is 15 residues. With 6 bases removed from V and 1 base from J, the gap between germline ends came to 19 bases. The CDR3 nucleotides read TGCAGCGTAAGACAATCGGGACTTCTTTCCTACGAGCAGTACTTC. Its translation: CSVRQSGLLSYEQYF.

The chain combines TRBV5-1 with TRBJ2-3, with 9 bases matching TRBD2. This CDR3 spans 17 amino acids. Germline lookup yields CDR1 SGHRS and CDR2 YFSETQ. The V and J ends lost 4 bases and 1 base, in that order; junction bases with no gene match: 10. The CDR3 sequence is CASSPIGGRAGTDTQYF. CDR3 in DNA: TGCGCCAGCAGCCCAATAGGCGGGAGGGCCGGCACAGATACGCAGTATTTT.

V is TRBV11-3 and J is TRBJ2-3, with TRBD2 as a possible D gene (6 bases). The CDR3 contains 15 residues. Germline CDR1 is SGHNT and CDR2 is YENEEA. V was pared by 5 bases and J by 2 bases, with 14 bases between. CDR3 sequence reads: CASSRGGTTTDTQYF. The CDR3 DNA reads as TGTGCCAGCAGCCGGGGCGGGACCACCACAGATACGCAGTATTTT.

This chain joins TRBV28 and TRBJ1-5; D is unclear. Germline V CDR1 and CDR2: MDHEN, SYDVKM. The V gene lost 5 bases and the J gene lost 5 bases, with 13 bases spanning the gap. This CDR3 has 14 amino acids. The CDR3 is CASSPGGGHQPQHF. Written as DNA, the CDR3 is TGTGCCAGCAGTCCCGGCGGCGGGCATCAGCCCCAGCATTTT.

The V call is TRBV28, the J call TRBJ1-1, with TRBD1 as a possible D gene (6 bases). CDR3 size: 16 residues. Looked up from germline, CDR1 is MDHEN and CDR2 is SYDVKM. Trimming removed 5 bases from V and 1 base from J, with 17 bases in between. CDR3 loop: CASSPYKGDWNTEAFF. CDR3 nucleotides: TGTGCCAGCAGTCCCTACAAGGGGGATTGGAACACTGAAGCTTTCTTT.

This sequence joins TRBV28 and TRBJ2-7; 7 bases map to TRBD1. The V segment lost 8 bases and the J segment 0 bases; nucleotides outside the gene matches: 4. This CDR3 is 13 amino acids long. Germline loops: CDR1 MDHEN, CDR2 SYDVKM. The CDR3 sequence: CASHRGPSYEQYF. In DNA form, the CDR3 reads TGTGCCAGCCACAGGGGTCCCTCCTACGAGCAGTACTTC.

J is TRBJ1-5 and V is TRBV5-1, with D tentatively TRBD1 (5 bases). V lost 2 bases and J 7 bases, leaving 13 bases between the germline ends. This CDR3 has 14 amino acids. CDR1 and CDR2 from the germline V gene are SGHRS and YFSETQ. CDR3 DNA: TGCGCCAGCAGCTTCGGGGGGGTGGACCAGCCCCAGCATTTT. It encodes CASSFGGVDQPQHF.